This T cell receptor beta chain appears in the sequencing data of a study of blood T cell repertoires in COVID-19. This CDR3 contains 18 residues. With 5 bases removed from V and 0 bases from J, the gap between germline ends came to 20 bases. Germline-derived CDR1 and CDR2 are SGHTA and FQGTGA. The protocol was immunoSEQ multiplex PCR, while the TCRdb copy is restricted to in-frame clones and leaves out a portion. The sample holds approximately 200,000 clones, roughly 89% seen once. The specimen was PBMCs or T cells enriched from blood (not recorded which). This TCR came from a woman between 35 and 50 years old with acute COVID-19. The chain couples TRBV7-3 to TRBJ2-1, with a possible D match to TRBD2 (6 bases). CDR3 in amino acids: CASSHPTTRESSYNEQFF. In nucleotides, the CDR3 is TGTGCCAGCAGCCATCCCACCACACGGGAGAGCTCCTACAATGAGCAGTTCTTC.